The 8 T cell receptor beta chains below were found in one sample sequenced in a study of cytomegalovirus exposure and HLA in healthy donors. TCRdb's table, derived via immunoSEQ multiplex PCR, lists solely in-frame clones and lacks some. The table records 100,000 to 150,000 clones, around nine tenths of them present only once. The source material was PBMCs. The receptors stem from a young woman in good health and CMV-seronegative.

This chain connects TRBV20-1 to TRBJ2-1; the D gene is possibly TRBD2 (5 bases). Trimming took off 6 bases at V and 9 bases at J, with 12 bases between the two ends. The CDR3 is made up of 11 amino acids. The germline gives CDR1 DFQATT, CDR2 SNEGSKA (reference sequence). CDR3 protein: CSAQRRTEQFF. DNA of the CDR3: TGCAGTGCCCAGAGGAGGACTGAGCAGTTCTTC.

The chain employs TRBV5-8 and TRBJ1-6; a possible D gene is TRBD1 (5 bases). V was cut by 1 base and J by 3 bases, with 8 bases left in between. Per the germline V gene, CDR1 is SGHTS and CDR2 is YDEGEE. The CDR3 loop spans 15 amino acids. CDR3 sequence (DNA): TGTGCCAGCAGCTTGTCGGGGGTCTATAATTCACCCCTCCACTTT. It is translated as CASSLSGVYNSPLHF.

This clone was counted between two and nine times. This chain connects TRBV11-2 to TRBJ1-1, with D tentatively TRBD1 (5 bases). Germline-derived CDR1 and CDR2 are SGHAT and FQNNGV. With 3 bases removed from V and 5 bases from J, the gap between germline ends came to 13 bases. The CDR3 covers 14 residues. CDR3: CASSFKSSGTEAFF. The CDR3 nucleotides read TGTGCCAGCAGCTTTAAGTCCTCAGGGACTGAAGCTTTCTTT.

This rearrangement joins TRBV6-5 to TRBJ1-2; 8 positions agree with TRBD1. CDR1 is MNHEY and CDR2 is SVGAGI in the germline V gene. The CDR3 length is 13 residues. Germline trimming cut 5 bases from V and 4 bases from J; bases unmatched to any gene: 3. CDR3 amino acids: CASSTDRVYGYTF. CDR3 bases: TGTGCCAGCAGTACGGACAGGGTCTATGGCTACACCTTC.

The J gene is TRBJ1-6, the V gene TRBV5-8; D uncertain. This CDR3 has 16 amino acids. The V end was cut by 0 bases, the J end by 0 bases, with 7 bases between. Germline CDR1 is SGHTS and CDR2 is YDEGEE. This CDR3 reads CASSLDRVSYNSPLHF. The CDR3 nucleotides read TGTGCCAGCAGCTTGGACAGAGTCTCCTATAATTCACCCCTCCACTTT.

Written as DNA, the CDR3 is TGTGCCTGGATGAAAGCGGGAGGATCCTACGAGCAGTACTTC. Protein: CAWMKAGGSYEQYF. J is TRBJ2-7 and V is TRBV30, with 9 nucleotides matching TRBD2. The CDR3 extends over 14 amino acids. J was trimmed by 1 base and V by 4 bases; bases with no gene match: 5. CDR1 and CDR2 (germline): GTSNPN, SVGIG (reference sequence). Supplemented by reference TRBV30 and TRBJ2-7, the full variable domain reads SQTIHQWPATLVQPVGSPLSLECTVEGTSNPNLYWYRQAAGRGLQLLFYSVGIGQISSEVPQNLSASRPQDRQFILSSKKLLLSDSGFYLCAWMKAGGSYEQYFGPGTRLTVT.

The DNA for the CDR3 is TGTGCCAGCAGTGAGGCGGCTTGGAGCTCCTACGAGCAGTACTTC. Encoded protein: CASSEAAWSSYEQYF. The rearrangement uses TRBV6-4 and TRBJ2-7; D is undetermined. V was shortened by 3 bases and J by 0 bases, with 12 bases between the two germline ends. The germline CDR1 and CDR2 sequences are MRHNA and SNTAGT. The CDR3 extends over 15 amino acids.

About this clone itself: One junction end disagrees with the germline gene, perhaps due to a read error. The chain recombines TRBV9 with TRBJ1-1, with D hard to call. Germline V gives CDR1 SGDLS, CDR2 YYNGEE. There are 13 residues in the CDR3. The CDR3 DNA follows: TGTGCCAGCAGCGTAGATACGAACTCTGAAGCTTTCTTT. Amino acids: CASSVDTNSEAFF.